This entry describes one T cell receptor (beta chain). The ends lost 2 bases at V and 4 bases at J; junction bases unmatched: 1. CDR1 LGHDT and CDR2 YNNKEL come from the germline V gene (reference sequence). The CDR3 is 13 residues long. This specimen comes from a study of blood T cell repertoires in COVID-19. Across the whole study: Collection of acute and convalescent COVID-19 samples took place in the United States, Italy and Spain. T cells, B-cell-depleted T cells, or PBMCs provided the cDNA or gDNA that served as material.

The participants were between about 18 and 95 years old and came from some 25 US areas. Original methodology: Amplification of reference gene primers was used by the study to estimate nucleated cell counts. Assay: immunoSEQ multiplex PCR; the TCRdb copy retains only in-frame clones and omits some. V and J calls and clone size are copied from that table; D and trimming were computed from the DNA. The data show under 350,000 clones, approximately 86% seen once. The clonotype was recovered from a woman aged 18-29 years who had recovered from COVID-19. The sample comprised PBMCs or T cells enriched from blood (not recorded which). The chain joins TRBV3-1 (or the pseudogene TRBV3-2) to TRBJ1-1, with 7 positions matching TRBD1. CDR3 in amino acids: CASSQSGGTEAFF. DNA of the CDR3: TGTGCCAGCAGCCAATCAGGGGGCACTGAAGCTTTCTTT.